A selection of T cell receptor beta chains follows, all from one sample in a study of T cell responses to AZD1222 COVID-19 vaccine. TCRdb's copy holds only in-frame clones and misses some; the assay was immunoSEQ multiplex PCR. Here the sample spans fewer than 90,000 clones, 70% to 90% being singletons. Sequenced material: peripheral blood, taken on day 0 of AZD1222 vaccination. The receptors originated from an adult in good health. Both conserved end residues are part of each CDR3. A D gene is named only where the DNA matches it firmly. Some rows have no size entry. The others give once, few or many, or a class for an expanded clone.

D gene: TRBD2; clone size: NA; J gene: TRBJ2-1; V gene: TRBV19; CDR3 DNA: TGTGCCAGTAGTACCCGAGGGACTAGCAGGAATGAGCAGTTCTTC; CDR3 protein: CASSTRGTSRNEQFF
D gene: NA; clone size: NA; J gene: TRBJ1-1; V gene: TRBV12-3/TRBV12-4; CDR3 DNA: TGTGCCAGCACCAAGTACTTCGCTGAAGCTTTCTTT; CDR3 protein: CASTKYFAEAFF
D gene: TRBD1; clone size: NA; J gene: TRBJ2-3; V gene: TRBV5-6; CDR3 DNA: TGTGCCAGCAGCCCATCTACAGGGGCCACAGATACGCAGTATTTT; CDR3 protein: CASSPSTGATDTQYF
D gene: NA; clone size: NA; J gene: TRBJ2-3; V gene: TRBV5-6; CDR3 DNA: TGTGCCAGCGAGCCTGGTAGCGGCTATTACACAGATACGCAGTATTTT; CDR3 protein: CASEPGSGYYTDTQYF
D gene: NA; clone size: NA; J gene: TRBJ1-4; V gene: TRBV24-1; CDR3 DNA: TGTGCCATCCTAGCAAGGGTCCTGTTTTTT; CDR3 protein: CAILARVLFF
D gene: NA; clone size: NA; J gene: TRBJ2-3; V gene: TRBV5-1; CDR3 DNA: TGCGCCAGCAGCTTGGGAGGGGGGGCAGAAGATACGCAGTATTTT; CDR3 protein: CASSLGGGAEDTQYF
D gene: NA; clone size: NA; J gene: TRBJ2-5; V gene: TRBV18; CDR3 DNA: TGTGCCAGCTCTCCCAGGCGAACCGATGAGACCCAGTACTTC; CDR3 protein: CASSPRRTDETQYF
D gene: NA; clone size: once; J gene: TRBJ1-1; V gene: TRBV5-1; CDR3 DNA: TGCGCCAGCAGCTTGGCGATCGGTACAGTTATGAACACTGAAGCTTTCTTT; CDR3 protein: CASSLAIGTVMNTEAFF
D gene: NA; clone size: NA; J gene: TRBJ1-1; V gene: TRBV5-1; CDR3 DNA: TGCGCCAGCAGCTTAGCAGGGACCGCGAACACTGAAGCTTTCTTT; CDR3 protein: CASSLAGTANTEAFF
D gene: NA; clone size: NA; J gene: TRBJ1-4; V gene: TRBV5-6; CDR3 DNA: TGTGCCAGCAGCATGGCAATAGGCGGAGGGGCGCCTAATGAAAAACTGTTTTTT; CDR3 protein: CASSMAIGGGAPNEKLFF
D gene: TRBD2; clone size: NA; J gene: TRBJ2-3; V gene: TRBV5-1; CDR3 DNA: TGCGCCAGCAGCCCTCTAGCGGGGGGGCCCCAAGATACGCAGTATTTT; CDR3 protein: CASSPLAGGPQDTQYF
D gene: NA; clone size: NA; J gene: TRBJ2-1; V gene: TRBV27; CDR3 DNA: TGTGCCAGCTATGTCCATGGGGGACTTCCTTTAGGGAATGAGCAGTTCTTC; CDR3 protein: CASYVHGGLPLGNEQFF
D gene: NA; clone size: NA; J gene: TRBJ1-2; V gene: TRBV5-1; CDR3 DNA: TGCGCCAGCAGCTTGGGGTTCGGGACACTTGGAGGCTACACCTTC; CDR3 protein: CASSLGFGTLGGYTF
D gene: NA; clone size: NA; J gene: TRBJ2-6; V gene: TRBV5-1; CDR3 DNA: TGCGCCAGCAGCTTGAGAAGCTCTGGGGCCAACGTCCTGACTTTC; CDR3 protein: CASSLRSSGANVLTF
D gene: NA; clone size: NA; J gene: TRBJ1-2; V gene: TRBV27; CDR3 DNA: TGTGCCAGCAGGCAGGGCGTCTATGGCTACACCTTC; CDR3 protein: CASRQGVYGYTF
D gene: NA; clone size: NA; J gene: TRBJ2-5; V gene: TRBV18; CDR3 DNA: TGTGCCAGCTCACCACCTCTGGGCCTGGGTGCCCCACAAGAGACCCAGTACTTC; CDR3 protein: CASSPPLGLGAPQETQYF
D gene: NA; clone size: NA; J gene: TRBJ2-4; V gene: TRBV11-2; CDR3 DNA: TGTGCCAGCAGCCCCCCCGGGAGCGTTCTCCAAAACATTCAGTACTTC; CDR3 protein: CASSPPGSVLQNIQYF
D gene: NA; clone size: NA; J gene: TRBJ1-4; V gene: TRBV27; CDR3 DNA: TGTGCCAGCAAGGGGTCGGGATGGATCGCCGCTAATGAAAAACTGTTTTTT; CDR3 protein: CASKGSGWIAANEKLFF
D gene: TRBD2; clone size: NA; J gene: TRBJ2-1; V gene: TRBV7-6; CDR3 DNA: TGTGCCAGCAGCCCCAACCCATCGACTAGCGGGTACAATGAGCAGTTCTTC; CDR3 protein: CASSPNPSTSGYNEQFF
D gene: NA; clone size: NA; J gene: TRBJ1-1; V gene: TRBV4-1; CDR3 DNA: TGCGCCAGCAGCCAAGATATAGCCCAGAGGGCTGAAGCTTTCTTT; CDR3 protein: CASSQDIAQRAEAFF
D gene: NA; clone size: NA; J gene: TRBJ2-7; V gene: TRBV5-1; CDR3 DNA: TGCGCCAGCAGCCGCCAAGGACAGCGAGTCTTAACCTACGAGCAGTACTTC; CDR3 protein: CASSRQGQRVLTYEQYF
D gene: TRBD1; clone size: NA; J gene: TRBJ2-1; V gene: TRBV5-1; CDR3 DNA: TGCGCCAGCAGCTTGATCGGACAGGGGGCCTCGAGTGAGCAGTTCTTC; CDR3 protein: CASSLIGQGASSEQFF
D gene: TRBD2; clone size: once; J gene: TRBJ2-1; V gene: TRBV11-3; CDR3 DNA: TGTGCCAGCAGCTTAGATGGGGGAGGGGATAATGAGCAGTTCTTC; CDR3 protein: CASSLDGGGDNEQFF
D gene: TRBD2; clone size: NA; J gene: TRBJ2-7; V gene: TRBV28; CDR3 DNA: TGTGCCAGCAGTCCTGGACTAGCGGGAATCTACGAGCAGTACTTC; CDR3 protein: CASSPGLAGIYEQYF
D gene: NA; clone size: NA; J gene: TRBJ1-4; V gene: TRBV28; CDR3 DNA: TGTGCCAGCCACCTGGGTGGGGGTGAAAAACTGTTTTTT; CDR3 protein: CASHLGGGEKLFF
D gene: TRBD2; clone size: NA; J gene: TRBJ2-3; V gene: TRBV5-4; CDR3 DNA: TGTGCCAGCAGTTACAGCGGGGGCTTCACAGATACGCAGTATTTT; CDR3 protein: CASSYSGGFTDTQYF
D gene: NA; clone size: NA; J gene: TRBJ1-3; V gene: TRBV5-1; CDR3 DNA: TGCGCCAGCAGCTTGGGGACAACTGGAAACACCATATATTTT; CDR3 protein: CASSLGTTGNTIYF
D gene: TRBD1; clone size: NA; J gene: TRBJ1-6; V gene: TRBV4-2; CDR3 DNA: TGTGCCAGCAGCCAAGCAGGACAGGGGATATCCTCACCCCTCCACTTT; CDR3 protein: CASSQAGQGISSPLHF
D gene: NA; clone size: NA; J gene: TRBJ1-5; V gene: TRBV4-2; CDR3 DNA: TGTGCCAGCAGCCAAGATCTGGACAGAGGGAATCAGCCCCAGCATTTT; CDR3 protein: CASSQDLDRGNQPQHF
D gene: NA; clone size: NA; J gene: TRBJ1-3; V gene: TRBV24-1; CDR3 DNA: TGTGCCACCAGTGATTTAACGGTGCGCAACACCTCTGGAAACACCATATATTTT; CDR3 protein: CATSDLTVRNTSGNTIYF
D gene: NA; clone size: once; J gene: TRBJ1-6; V gene: TRBV10-2; CDR3 DNA: TGCGCCAGCAGTGCAGCCTCCTATAATTCACCCCTCCACTTT; CDR3 protein: CASSAASYNSPLHF
D gene: NA; clone size: NA; J gene: TRBJ1-1; V gene: TRBV6-5; CDR3 DNA: TGTGCCTCCCGGCGGGGGGCTGAAGCTTTCTTT; CDR3 protein: CASRRGAEAFF
D gene: NA; clone size: NA; J gene: TRBJ2-1; V gene: TRBV14; CDR3 DNA: TGTGCCAGCAGCCTCTTAGCGGTAAATGAGCAGTTCTTC; CDR3 protein: CASSLLAVNEQFF
D gene: NA; clone size: NA; J gene: TRBJ2-6; V gene: TRBV6-5; CDR3 DNA: TGTGCCACCTCAGGGTCCCCCTTTGGGGCCAACGTCCTGACTTTC; CDR3 protein: CATSGSPFGANVLTF
D gene: NA; clone size: NA; J gene: TRBJ1-2; V gene: TRBV20-1; CDR3 DNA: TGCAGTGCTCCGGGCCTAAATGGCTACACCTTC; CDR3 protein: CSAPGLNGYTF
D gene: NA; clone size: NA; J gene: TRBJ2-2; V gene: TRBV9; CDR3 DNA: TGTGCCAGCAGCGTAGCCGGGAACACCGGGGAGCTGTTTTTT; CDR3 protein: CASSVAGNTGELFF
D gene: TRBD2; clone size: NA; J gene: TRBJ2-1; V gene: TRBV7-3; CDR3 DNA: TGTGCCAGCAGCCAAAGACTAGCCTCCTACAATGAGCAGTTCTTC; CDR3 protein: CASSQRLASYNEQFF
D gene: NA; clone size: NA; J gene: TRBJ2-1; V gene: TRBV6-5; CDR3 DNA: TGTGCCAGCAGTTACGGGGGCCAATACAATGAGCAGTTCTTC; CDR3 protein: CASSYGGQYNEQFF
D gene: TRBD1; clone size: NA; J gene: TRBJ1-5; V gene: TRBV29-1; CDR3 DNA: TGCAGCGTCAGACAGGGTGGAGATCAGCCCCAGCATTTT; CDR3 protein: CSVRQGGDQPQHF
D gene: TRBD1; clone size: NA; J gene: TRBJ2-1; V gene: TRBV18; CDR3 DNA: TGTGCCAGCTCACCAGGGACAGGGGGCGTCTACAATGAGCAGTTCTTC; CDR3 protein: CASSPGTGGVYNEQFF
D gene: NA; clone size: NA; J gene: TRBJ2-1; V gene: TRBV7-8; CDR3 DNA: TGTGCCAGCAGCTTCTCCCCCTCCACTTACAATGAGCAGTTCTTC; CDR3 protein: CASSFSPSTYNEQFF
D gene: NA; clone size: NA; J gene: TRBJ1-6; V gene: TRBV6-5; CDR3 DNA: TGTGCCAGCAGTTACTCAAGGGAGGGGAATTCACCCCTCCACTTT; CDR3 protein: CASSYSREGNSPLHF
D gene: NA; clone size: NA; J gene: TRBJ1-4; V gene: TRBV21-1; CDR3 DNA: TGTGCCAGCAGCACAGGGGGGGAAAAACTGTTTTTT; CDR3 protein: CASSTGGEKLFF
D gene: NA; clone size: NA; J gene: TRBJ2-5; V gene: TRBV7-9; CDR3 DNA: TGTGCCAGCAGCTTTAGAGACTTCCAAGAGACCCAGTACTTC; CDR3 protein: CASSFRDFQETQYF
D gene: TRBD2; clone size: NA; J gene: TRBJ2-2; V gene: TRBV18; CDR3 DNA: TGTGCCAGCTCACCGGGACTAGCGGGAGGACTAGCCGGGGAGCTGTTTTTT; CDR3 protein: CASSPGLAGGLAGELFF
D gene: NA; clone size: NA; J gene: TRBJ1-1; V gene: TRBV5-4; CDR3 DNA: TGTGCCAGCAGCTTGGTTGGGATTAACACTGAAGCTTTCTTT; CDR3 protein: CASSLVGINTEAFF
D gene: TRBD2; clone size: once; J gene: TRBJ2-3; V gene: TRBV25-1; CDR3 DNA: TGTGCCAGCCTCAGCGGGAGGGACACAGATACGCAGTATTTT; CDR3 protein: CASLSGRDTDTQYF
D gene: NA; clone size: NA; J gene: TRBJ1-4; V gene: TRBV10-1; CDR3 DNA: TGCGCCAGCAGCCGGGACCGGGATGAAAAACTGTTTTTT; CDR3 protein: CASSRDRDEKLFF
D gene: TRBD2; clone size: NA; J gene: TRBJ2-1; V gene: TRBV7-9; CDR3 DNA: TGTGCCAGCAGCCCCCCAGCGGGACTCTACAATGAGCAGTTCTTC; CDR3 protein: CASSPPAGLYNEQFF
D gene: NA; clone size: once; J gene: TRBJ2-3; V gene: TRBV14; CDR3 DNA: TGTGCCAGCAGCCATGGGTCGACTCCTGATACGCAGTATTTT; CDR3 protein: CASSHGSTPDTQYF
D gene: NA; clone size: NA; J gene: TRBJ1-6; V gene: TRBV3-1/TRBV3-2; CDR3 DNA: TGTGCCAGCAGCCGGGACGTCGATAGCTCCTATAATTCACCCCTCCACTTT; CDR3 protein: CASSRDVDSSYNSPLHF